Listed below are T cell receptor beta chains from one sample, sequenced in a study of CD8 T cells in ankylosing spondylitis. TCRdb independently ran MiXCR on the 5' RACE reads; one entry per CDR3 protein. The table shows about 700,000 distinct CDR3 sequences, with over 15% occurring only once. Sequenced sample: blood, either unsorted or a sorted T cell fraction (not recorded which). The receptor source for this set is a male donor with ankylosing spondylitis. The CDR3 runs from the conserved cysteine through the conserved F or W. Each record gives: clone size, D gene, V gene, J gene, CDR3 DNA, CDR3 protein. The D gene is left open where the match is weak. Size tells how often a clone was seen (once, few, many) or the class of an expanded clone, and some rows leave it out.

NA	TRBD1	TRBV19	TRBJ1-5	TGTGCCAGTAGTATAGGGGGGACAGGACATCAGCCCCAGCATTTT	CASSIGGTGHQPQHF
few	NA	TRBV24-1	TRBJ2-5	TGTGCCACCAGTGATTCCCCAAGTAGCCCGGGGTCGAGAGGAGAGACCCAGTACTTC	CATSDSPSSPGSRGETQYF
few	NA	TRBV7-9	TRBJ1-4	TGTGCCAGCAGCTCCGCGCGGGTGGAGGCTAATGAAAAACTGTTTTTT	CASSSARVEANEKLFF
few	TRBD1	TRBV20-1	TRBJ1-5	TGCAGTGCTAGGGTGGGCTGGGGACAGGGGAATCAGCCCCAGCATTTT	CSARVGWGQGNQPQHF
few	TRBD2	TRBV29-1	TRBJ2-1	TGCAGCGCTGCGGGAGGGCCCATCAATGAGCAGTTCTTC	CSAAGGPINEQFF
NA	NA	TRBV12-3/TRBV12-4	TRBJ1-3	TGTGCCAGCAGTTTCTTAGCGAGGACAGCCGGAAACACCATATATTTT	CASSFLARTAGNTIYF
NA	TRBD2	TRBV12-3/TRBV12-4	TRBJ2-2	TGTGCCAGCAGTTTTTGGCCTAGCGGGAGAGGGGAGCTGTTTTTT	CASSFWPSGRGELFF
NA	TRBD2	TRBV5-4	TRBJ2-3	TGTGCCAGCAGCTTGGCGGCTAGCGGGAGAGATACGCAGTATTTT	CASSLAASGRDTQYF
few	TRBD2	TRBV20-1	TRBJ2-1	TGCAGTTCCCCCGGGACTAGCGGGCGGAATGAGCAGTTCTTC	CSSPGTSGRNEQFF
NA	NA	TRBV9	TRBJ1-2	TGTGCCAGCAGCGTTAGTGGAGCGAATGGCTACACCTTC	CASSVSGANGYTF
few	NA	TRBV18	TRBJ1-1	TGTGCCAGCTCACCACGGGGGGGAGGGCAAGGAACTGAAGCTTTCTTT	CASSPRGGGQGTEAFF
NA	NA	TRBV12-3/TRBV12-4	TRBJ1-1	TGTGCCAGCAGTTCCGGGTACTCGAACACTGAAGCTTTCTTT	CASSSGYSNTEAFF
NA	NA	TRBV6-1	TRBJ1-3	TGTGCCAGCAGATCCCGGGACTCCTCTCTCTTATCTGGAAACACCATATATTTT	CASRSRDSSLLSGNTIYF
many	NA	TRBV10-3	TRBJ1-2	TGTGCCATCAGAGGACAGCTGACCTATGGCTACACCTTC	CAIRGQLTYGYTF
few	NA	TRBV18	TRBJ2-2	TGTGCCAGCTCACGAGTCAAAGCGAACACCGGGGAGCTGTTTTTT	CASSRVKANTGELFF
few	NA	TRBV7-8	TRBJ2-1	TGTGCCAGCAGCCGAGAATTGGGGGGCTCCTACAATGAGCAGTTCTTC	CASSRELGGSYNEQFF
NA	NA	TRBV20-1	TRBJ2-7	TGCAGTGCAATACCGATCTACGAGCAGTACTTC	CSAIPIYEQYF
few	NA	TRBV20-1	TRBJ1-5	TGCAGTGCTAGCTTACGGGGGAGGTTTTCACATCAGCCCCAGCATTTT	CSASLRGRFSHQPQHF
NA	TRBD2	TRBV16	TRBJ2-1	TGTGCCAGTCGGGAGGACCTCTACAATGAGCAGTTCTTC	CASREDLYNEQFF
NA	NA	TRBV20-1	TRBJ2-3	TGCAGTGCTAGCGGGGGTAACACAGATACGCAGTATTTT	CSASGGNTDTQYF
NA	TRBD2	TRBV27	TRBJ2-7	TGTGCCAGCAGTCTCCTAGCGGGAGGGCCTTTTGCCTACGAGCAGTACTTC	CASSLLAGGPFAYEQYF
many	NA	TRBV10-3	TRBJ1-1	TGTGCCATCAGTGCCCGGACGGTGAACACTGAAGCTTTCTTT	CAISARTVNTEAFF
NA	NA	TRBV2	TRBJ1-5	TGTGCCAGCAGCAAACGGTATAGCAATCAGCCCCAGCATTTT	CASSKRYSNQPQHF
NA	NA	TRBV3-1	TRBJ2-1	TGTGCCAGCAGCCAACTAGGGACTGAGCAGTTCTTC	CASSQLGTEQFF
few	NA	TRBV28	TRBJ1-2	TGTGCCAGCACCCCACCAGCAAACTATGGCTACACCTTC	CASTPPANYGYTF
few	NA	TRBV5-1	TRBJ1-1	TGCGCCAGCAGCAGGGGAGATGAAGCTTTCTTT	CASSRGDEAFF
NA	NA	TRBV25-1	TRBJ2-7	TGTGCCAGCAGCCGTTCGGGAGCGAACGAGCAGTACTTC	CASSRSGANEQYF
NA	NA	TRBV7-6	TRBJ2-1	TGTGCCAGCAGCATTCGACAGGCCGGGACCCCGAACAATGAGCAGTTCTTC	CASSIRQAGTPNNEQFF
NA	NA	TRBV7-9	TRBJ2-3	TGTGCCAGCAGCTCAAAATCTAGGGCCGGGTCAGATACGCAGTATTTT	CASSSKSRAGSDTQYF
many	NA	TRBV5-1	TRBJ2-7	TGCGCCAGCAGCTCCGGGATATACGAGCAGTACTTC	CASSSGIYEQYF
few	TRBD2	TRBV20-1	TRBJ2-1	TGCAGTGCTGTAGCGGGAGGGTGGGTTGAGCAGTTCTTC	CSAVAGGWVEQFF
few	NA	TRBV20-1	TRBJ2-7	TGCAGTGCTAGGGGGGACTACGAGCAGTACTTC	CSARGDYEQYF
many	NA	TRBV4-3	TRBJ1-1	TGCGCCAGCAGCCAATTAAGGCAGGGAATCGATGAAGCTTTCTTT	CASSQLRQGIDEAFF
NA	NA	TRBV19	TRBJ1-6	TGTGCCAGTACCCCCGGGAACTCTCGTCCACCCCTCCACTTT	CASTPGNSRPPLHF
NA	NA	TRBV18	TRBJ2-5	TGTGCCAGCTCACCAAGGGCAGTACAAGAGACCCAGTACTTC	CASSPRAVQETQYF
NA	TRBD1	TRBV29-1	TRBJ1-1	TGCAGCGTTGAAGGCAGGGGGCTCGGAAACACTGAAGCTTTCTTT	CSVEGRGLGNTEAFF
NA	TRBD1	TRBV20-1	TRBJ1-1	TGCAGTGCTAGATCAGGGGGGCAGAACACTGAAGCTTTCTTT	CSARSGGQNTEAFF
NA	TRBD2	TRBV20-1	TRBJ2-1	TGCAGTGCTGGACTAGGCGGGCTCGGTGAGCAGTTCTTC	CSAGLGGLGEQFF
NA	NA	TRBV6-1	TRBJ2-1	TGTGCCAGCAGTGGTCGCGTTGGTGAGCAGTTCTTC	CASSGRVGEQFF
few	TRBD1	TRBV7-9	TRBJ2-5	TGTGCCAGCAGCTACCTCGGACAGGCCCAAGAGACCCAGTACTTC	CASSYLGQAQETQYF
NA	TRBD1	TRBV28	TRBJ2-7	TGTGCCAGCAGTTTGCGGACAGGGGCCTGGGAGCAGTACTTC	CASSLRTGAWEQYF
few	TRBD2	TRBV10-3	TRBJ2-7	TGTGCCATCAGTGGCGGGGGAAGCGAGCAGTACTTC	CAISGGGSEQYF
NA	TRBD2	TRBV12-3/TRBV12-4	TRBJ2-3	TGTGCCAGCAGTTTGGCGGGGGTAGGAGATACGCAGTATTTT	CASSLAGVGDTQYF
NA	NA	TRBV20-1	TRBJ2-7	TGCAGTGCCACGGGGGGCCCTCTAGCGCTCGGCGAGCAGTACTTC	CSATGGPLALGEQYF
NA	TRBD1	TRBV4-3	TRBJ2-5	TGCGCCAGCAGCCAAGATGGGGTTACTGGGACAGGGGCAGAGACCCAGTACTTC	CASSQDGVTGTGAETQYF
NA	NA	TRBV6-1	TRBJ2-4	TGTGCCAGCAGTGAGGTGCCCTCTGAAATTCAGTACTTC	CASSEVPSEIQYF
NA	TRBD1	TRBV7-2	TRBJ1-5	TGTGCCAGCAGCTCGGGGACAGGGGGTAGGGTTTCGCCCCAGCATTTT	CASSSGTGGRVSPQHF
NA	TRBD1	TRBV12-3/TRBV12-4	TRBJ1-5	TGTGCCAGCAGAAAAGCGGGACAGGGCAATCAGCCCCAGCATTTT	CASRKAGQGNQPQHF
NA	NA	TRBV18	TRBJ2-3	TGTGCCAGCTCACCACCGACTAATCGAGATACGCAGTATTTT	CASSPPTNRDTQYF
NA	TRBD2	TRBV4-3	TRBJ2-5	TGCGCCAGCAGCCAAGAAGGGTCCACCGGGGGGTTAGAGACCCAGTACTTC	CASSQEGSTGGLETQYF
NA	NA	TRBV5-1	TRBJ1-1	TGCGCCAGCAGCTTGGGGGGGGTCGGGCAAACTGAAGCTTTCTTT	CASSLGGVGQTEAFF